In this sample, the clone carrying this T cell receptor (beta chain) turned up many times. This entry is derived from a study of response to subunit inactivated influenza vaccine. Germline CDR1 reads MDHEN; CDR2 reads SYDVKM. V shed 6 bases and J shed 2 bases, with 10 bases lying between them. The CDR3 is made up of 13 amino acids. Each CDR3 protein is one row after TCRdb ran MiXCR on the RT-PCR reads. Among about 540,000 distinct CDR3 sequences listed, roughly 25% were seen once. This sample also appeared in a second study, on T cells expressing NK-cell markers. That paper adds: As the method of synthesis, 5'RACE template switching with UMIs yielded TCR beta cDNA. Sorted CD3+CD56+NKG2C+, CD3+CD56+NKG2C- and CD3+CD56-NKG2C+ T cells provided the TCR beta repertoires. Seven donors tested HCMV-seropositive and one tested seronegative among the eight sequenced.

The input for sequencing was CD4+ T cells sorted from PBMCs, taken roughly 13 days after vaccination. This TCR was recovered from a man aged 45 to 65 who received an inactivated influenza vaccine. The chain has TRBV28 and TRBJ1-1; tentative D call: TRBD1 (5 bases). CDR3 nucleotide sequence: TGTGCCAGCAGCAGACAGATTAACACTGAAGCTTTCTTT. Translating gives CASSRQINTEAFF.